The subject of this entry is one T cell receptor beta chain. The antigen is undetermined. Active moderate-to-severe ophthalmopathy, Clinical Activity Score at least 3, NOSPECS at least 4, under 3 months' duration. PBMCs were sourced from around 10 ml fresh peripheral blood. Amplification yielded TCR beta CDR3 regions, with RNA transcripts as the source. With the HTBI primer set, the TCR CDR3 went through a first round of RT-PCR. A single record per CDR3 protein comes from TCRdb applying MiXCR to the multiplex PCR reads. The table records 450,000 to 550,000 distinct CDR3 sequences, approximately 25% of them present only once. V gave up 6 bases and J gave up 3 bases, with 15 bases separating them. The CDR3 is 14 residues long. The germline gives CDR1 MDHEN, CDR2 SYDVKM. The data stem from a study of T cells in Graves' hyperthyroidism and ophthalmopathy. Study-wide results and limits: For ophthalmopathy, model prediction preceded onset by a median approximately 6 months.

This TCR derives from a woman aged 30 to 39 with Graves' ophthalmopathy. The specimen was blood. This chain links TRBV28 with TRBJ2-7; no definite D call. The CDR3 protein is CASSSRHTVYEQYF. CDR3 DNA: TGTGCCAGCAGCTCTAGACACACCGTCTACGAGCAGTACTTC.